This T cell receptor (beta chain) was profiled in a study of cytomegalovirus exposure and HLA in healthy donors. Overall study results and limits: In all likelihood, a cluster of highly shared sequence variants was a sequencing artifact. Immune exposure was documented only through CMV serostatus. In vitro data verified a few CMV-associated chains as specific for CMV antigens.

Primers: 60 Vbeta forward and 13 Jbeta reverse. Assay: immunoSEQ multiplex PCR; the TCRdb copy retains only in-frame clones and omits some. The table records over 250,000 clones, 75% to 90% of them present only once. Comments on this clone: Antigen: not known.

Germline loops: CDR1 SGHRS, CDR2 YFSETQ. This CDR3 is built from 14 residues. Deletions cut 4 bases from V and 0 bases from J, with 11 bases between. Material: PBMCs. The chain recombines TRBV5-1 with TRBJ2-7; D perhaps matches TRBD2 (5 bases). The TCR sequence derives from a man aged 40-50 years in good health and CMV-seropositive. The CDR3 DNA follows: TGCGCCAGCAGCGGCTCGGGATCCTCCTACGAGCAGTACTTC. This sequence encodes CASSGSGSSYEQYF.